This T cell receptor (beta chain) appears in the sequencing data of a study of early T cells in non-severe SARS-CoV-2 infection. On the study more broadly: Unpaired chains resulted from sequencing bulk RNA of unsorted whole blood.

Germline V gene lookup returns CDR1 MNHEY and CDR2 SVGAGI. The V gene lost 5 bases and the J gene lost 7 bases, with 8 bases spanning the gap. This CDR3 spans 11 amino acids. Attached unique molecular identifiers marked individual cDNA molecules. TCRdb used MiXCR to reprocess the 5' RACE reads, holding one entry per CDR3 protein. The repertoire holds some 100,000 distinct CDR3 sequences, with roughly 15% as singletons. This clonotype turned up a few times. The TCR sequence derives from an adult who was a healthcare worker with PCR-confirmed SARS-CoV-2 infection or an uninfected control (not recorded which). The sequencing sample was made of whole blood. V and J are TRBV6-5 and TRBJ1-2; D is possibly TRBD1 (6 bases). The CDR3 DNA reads TGTGCCAGCAGTGACAGGTCTGGCTACACCTTC. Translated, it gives CASSDRSGYTF.